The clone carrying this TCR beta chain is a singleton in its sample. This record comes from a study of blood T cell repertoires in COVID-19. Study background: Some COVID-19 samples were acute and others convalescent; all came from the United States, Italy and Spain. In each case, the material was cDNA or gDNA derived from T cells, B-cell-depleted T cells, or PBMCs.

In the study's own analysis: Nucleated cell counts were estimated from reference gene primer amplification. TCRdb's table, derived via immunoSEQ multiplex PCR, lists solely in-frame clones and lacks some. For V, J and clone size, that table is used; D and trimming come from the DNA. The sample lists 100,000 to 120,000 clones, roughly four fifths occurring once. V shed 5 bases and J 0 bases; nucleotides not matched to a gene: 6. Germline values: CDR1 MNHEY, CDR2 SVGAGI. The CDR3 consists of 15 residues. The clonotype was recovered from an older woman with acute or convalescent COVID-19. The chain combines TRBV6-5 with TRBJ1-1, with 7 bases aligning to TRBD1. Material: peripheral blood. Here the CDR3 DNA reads TGTGCCAGCAGTAGCGCCGGGACAGTGAACACTGAAGCTTTCTTT. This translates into CASSSAGTVNTEAFF.